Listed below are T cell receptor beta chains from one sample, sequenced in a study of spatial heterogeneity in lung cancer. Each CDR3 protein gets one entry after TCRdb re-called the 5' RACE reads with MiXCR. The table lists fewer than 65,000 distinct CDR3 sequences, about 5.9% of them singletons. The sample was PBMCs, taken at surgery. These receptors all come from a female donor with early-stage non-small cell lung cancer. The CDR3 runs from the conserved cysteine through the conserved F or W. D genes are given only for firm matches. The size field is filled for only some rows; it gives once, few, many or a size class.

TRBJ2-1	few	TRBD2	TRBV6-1	CASRGLAGGDSYNEQFF	TGTGCCAGCAGGGGACTAGCGGGGGGGGACTCCTACAATGAGCAGTTCTTC
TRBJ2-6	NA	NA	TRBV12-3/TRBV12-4	CASNHLSRGSGANVLTF	TGTGCCAGCAACCACCTCAGTCGGGGGTCTGGGGCCAACGTCCTGACTTTC
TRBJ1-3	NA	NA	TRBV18	CASSPDNSGNTIYF	TGTGCCAGCTCACCAGACAACTCTGGAAACACCATATATTTT
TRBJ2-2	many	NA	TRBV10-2	CASSDWGATIGELFF	TGCGCCAGCAGTGATTGGGGGGCGACGATCGGGGAGCTGTTTTTT
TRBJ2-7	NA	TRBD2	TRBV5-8	CASSLASGSYEQYF	TGTGCCAGCAGCTTGGCAAGCGGGAGCTACGAGCAGTACTTC
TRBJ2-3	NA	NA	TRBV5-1	CASSPGTILTDTQYF	TGCGCCAGCAGCCCTGGGACCATACTTACAGATACGCAGTATTTT
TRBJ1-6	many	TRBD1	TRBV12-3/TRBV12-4	CASSSRTGQNSPLHF	TGTGCCAGCAGTTCGCGGACAGGGCAGAATTCACCCCTCCACTTT
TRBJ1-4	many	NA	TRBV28	CASSSGQGTQLIEKLFF	TGTGCCAGCAGTTCGGGACAAGGAACGCAACTAATTGAAAAACTGTTTTTT
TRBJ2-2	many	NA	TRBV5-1	CASSLVDRNTGELFF	TGCGCCAGCAGCTTGGTGGACAGGAACACCGGGGAGCTGTTTTTT
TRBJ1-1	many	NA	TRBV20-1	CSARDPDTEAFF	TGCAGTGCTAGAGATCCGGACACTGAAGCTTTCTTT
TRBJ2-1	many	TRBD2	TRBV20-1	CSARPGTSPSNEQFF	TGCAGTGCTAGACCCGGGACTAGCCCGTCCAATGAGCAGTTCTTC
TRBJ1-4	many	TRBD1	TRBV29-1	CSVALSTGLNEKLFF	TGCAGCGTTGCCTTATCGACAGGGCTAAATGAAAAACTGTTTTTT
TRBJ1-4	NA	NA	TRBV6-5	CASSIAQGNEEKLFF	TGTGCCAGCAGTATTGCTCAGGGAAACGAGGAAAAACTGTTTTTT
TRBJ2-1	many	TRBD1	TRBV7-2	CASSLTPSGTGGREQFF	TGTGCCAGCAGCTTGACGCCTTCCGGGACAGGGGGCCGTGAGCAGTTCTTC
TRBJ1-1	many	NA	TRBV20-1	CSARAPLDGNTEAFF	TGCAGTGCTAGAGCCCCGTTGGACGGGAACACTGAAGCTTTCTTT
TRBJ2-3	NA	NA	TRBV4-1	CASSQVDSTDTQYF	TGCGCCAGCAGCCAAGTGGATTCCACAGATACGCAGTATTTT
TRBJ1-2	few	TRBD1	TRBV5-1	CASSLESGGNYGYTF	TGCGCCAGCAGCTTGGAGTCAGGGGGAAACTATGGCTACACCTTC
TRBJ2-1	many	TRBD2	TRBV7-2	CASSPRRSGGAKNEQFF	TGTGCCAGCAGCCCCCGCCGTAGCGGGGGGGCCAAGAATGAGCAGTTCTTC
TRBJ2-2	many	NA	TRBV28	CASRQGGELFF	TGTGCCAGCAGGCAGGGCGGGGAGCTGTTTTTT
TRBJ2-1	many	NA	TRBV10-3	CAISESKSNEQFF	TGTGCCATCAGTGAGTCGAAAAGCAATGAGCAGTTCTTC